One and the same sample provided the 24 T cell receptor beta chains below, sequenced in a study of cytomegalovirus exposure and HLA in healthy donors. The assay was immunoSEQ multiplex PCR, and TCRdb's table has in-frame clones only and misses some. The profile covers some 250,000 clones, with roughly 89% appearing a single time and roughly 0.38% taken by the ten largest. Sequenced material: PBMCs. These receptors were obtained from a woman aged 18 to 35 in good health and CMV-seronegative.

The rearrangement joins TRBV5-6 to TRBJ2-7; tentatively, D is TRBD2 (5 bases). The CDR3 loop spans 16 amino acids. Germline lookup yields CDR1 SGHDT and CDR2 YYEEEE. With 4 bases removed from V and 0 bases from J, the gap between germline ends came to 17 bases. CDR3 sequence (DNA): TGTGCCAGCAGCACCATAGCGCGACTCCACTCCTACGAGCAGTACTTC. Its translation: CASSTIARLHSYEQYF.

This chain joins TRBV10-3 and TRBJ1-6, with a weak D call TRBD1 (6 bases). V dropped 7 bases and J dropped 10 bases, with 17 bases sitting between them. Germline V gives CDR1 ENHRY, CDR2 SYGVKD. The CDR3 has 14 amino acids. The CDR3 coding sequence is TGTGCCATCATATCCAACAGGGTCAAATCACCCCTCCACTTT. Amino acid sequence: CAIISNRVKSPLHF.

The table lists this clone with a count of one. The CDR3 spells CASSISGQGAPLVSPLHF. CDR3 nucleotide sequence: TGTGCCAGTAGTATAAGCGGCCAGGGGGCTCCCCTGGTTTCACCCCTCCACTTT. The V and J genes are TRBV19 and TRBJ1-6; 8 bases are a match to TRBD1. Looked up from germline, CDR1 is LNHDA and CDR2 is SQIVND (reference sequence). The ends lost 2 bases at V and 9 bases at J; junction bases unmatched: 15. This CDR3 spans 18 amino acids.

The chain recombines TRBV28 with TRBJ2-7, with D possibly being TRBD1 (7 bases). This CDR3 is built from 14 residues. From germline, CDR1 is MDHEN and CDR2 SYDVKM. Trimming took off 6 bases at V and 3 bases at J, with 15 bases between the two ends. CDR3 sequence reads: CASSLTGRNYEQYF. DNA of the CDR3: TGTGCCAGCAGCCTGACAGGGAGGAACTACGAGCAGTACTTC.

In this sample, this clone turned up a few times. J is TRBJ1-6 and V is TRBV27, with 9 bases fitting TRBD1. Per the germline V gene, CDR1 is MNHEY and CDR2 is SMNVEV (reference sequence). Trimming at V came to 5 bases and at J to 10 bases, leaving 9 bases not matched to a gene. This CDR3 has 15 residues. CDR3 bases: TGTGCCAGCAGTATCGGACAGGGGAGAGTCTCACCCCTCCACTTT. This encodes CASSIGQGRVSPLHF.

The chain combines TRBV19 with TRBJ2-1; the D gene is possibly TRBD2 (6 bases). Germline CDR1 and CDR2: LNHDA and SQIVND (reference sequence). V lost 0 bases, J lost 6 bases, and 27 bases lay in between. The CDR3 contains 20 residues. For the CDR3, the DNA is TGTGCCAGTAGTATAGAATTGGGGGAAAGTTGGCGGGACCCTACCAATGAGCAGTTCTTC. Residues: CASSIELGESWRDPTNEQFF.

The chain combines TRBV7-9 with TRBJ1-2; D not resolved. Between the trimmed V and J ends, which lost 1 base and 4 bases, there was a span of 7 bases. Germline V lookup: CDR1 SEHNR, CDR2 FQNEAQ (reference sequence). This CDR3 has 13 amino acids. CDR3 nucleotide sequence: TGTGCCAGCAGCTTAGACAATTTCTATGGCTACACCTTC. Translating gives CASSLDNFYGYTF.

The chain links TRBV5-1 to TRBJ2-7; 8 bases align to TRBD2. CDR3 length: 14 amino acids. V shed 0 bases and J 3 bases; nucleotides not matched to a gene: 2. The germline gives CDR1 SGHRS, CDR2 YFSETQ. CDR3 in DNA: TGCGCCAGCAGCTTGGAGCGGGGGAACTACGAGCAGTACTTC. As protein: CASSLERGNYEQYF.

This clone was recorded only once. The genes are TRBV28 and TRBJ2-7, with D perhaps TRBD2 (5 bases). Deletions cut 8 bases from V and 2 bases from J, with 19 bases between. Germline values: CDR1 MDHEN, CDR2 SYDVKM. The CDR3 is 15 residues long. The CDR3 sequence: CASVGGDNSPYEQYF. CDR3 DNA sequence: TGTGCCAGCGTTGGAGGAGACAACTCCCCCTACGAGCAGTACTTC.

CDR3 coding DNA: TGTGCCAGCAGTCCCAGACACAGGGGCTCCTATAATTCACCCCTCCACTTT. This translates into CASSPRHRGSYNSPLHF. The V gene is TRBV27, the J gene TRBJ1-6; TRBD1 matches 7 bases. Trimming took 5 bases from V and 0 from J; bases not matched to a gene: 7. Germline V gene lookup returns CDR1 MNHEY and CDR2 SMNVEV (reference sequence). The CDR3 sequence is 17 residues long.

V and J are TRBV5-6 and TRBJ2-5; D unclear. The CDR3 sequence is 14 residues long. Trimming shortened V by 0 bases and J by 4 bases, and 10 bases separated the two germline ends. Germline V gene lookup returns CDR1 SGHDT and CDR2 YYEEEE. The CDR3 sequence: CASSLAQPLETQYF. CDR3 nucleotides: TGTGCCAGCAGCTTGGCACAGCCTCTAGAGACCCAGTACTTC.

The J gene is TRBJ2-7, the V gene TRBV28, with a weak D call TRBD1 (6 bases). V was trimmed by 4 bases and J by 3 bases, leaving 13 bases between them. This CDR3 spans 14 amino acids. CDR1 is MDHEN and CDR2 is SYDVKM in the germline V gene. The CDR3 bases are TGTGCCAGCAGTTCCCTCGACAGGTACTACGAGCAGTACGTC. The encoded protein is CASSSLDRYYEQYV.

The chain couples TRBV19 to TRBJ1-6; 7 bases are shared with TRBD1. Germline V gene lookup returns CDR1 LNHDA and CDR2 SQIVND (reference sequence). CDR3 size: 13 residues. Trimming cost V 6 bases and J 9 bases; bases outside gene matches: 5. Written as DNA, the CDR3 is TGTGCCAGTAGGGGGACAGCCGCTTCACCCCTCCACTTT. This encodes CASRGTAASPLHF.

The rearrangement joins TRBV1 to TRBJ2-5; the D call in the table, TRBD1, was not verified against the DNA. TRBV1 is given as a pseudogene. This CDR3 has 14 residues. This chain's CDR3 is CTSSQGDRRETQYF. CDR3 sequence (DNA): TGCACCAGCAGCCAAGGGGACAGGAGAGAGACCCAGTACTTC.

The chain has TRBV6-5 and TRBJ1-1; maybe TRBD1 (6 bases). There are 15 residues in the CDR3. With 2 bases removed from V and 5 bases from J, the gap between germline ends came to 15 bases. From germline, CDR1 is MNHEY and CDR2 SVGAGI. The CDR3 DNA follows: TGTGCCAGCAGTTACAGGGGGAAAAGGGGGACTGAAGCTTTCTTT. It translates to CASSYRGKRGTEAFF.

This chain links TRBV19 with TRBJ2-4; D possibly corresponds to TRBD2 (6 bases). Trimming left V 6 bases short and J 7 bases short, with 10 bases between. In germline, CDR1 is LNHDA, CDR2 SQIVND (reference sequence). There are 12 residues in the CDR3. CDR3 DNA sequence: TGTGCCAGTAGCCTAGCGTCGAACATTCAGTACTTC. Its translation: CASSLASNIQYF. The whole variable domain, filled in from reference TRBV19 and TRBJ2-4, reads DGGITQSPKYLFRKEGQNVTLSCEQNLNHDAMYWYRQDPGQGLRLIYYSQIVNDFQKGDIAEGYSVSREKKESFPLTVTSAQKNPTAFYLCASSLASNIQYFGAGTRLSVL.

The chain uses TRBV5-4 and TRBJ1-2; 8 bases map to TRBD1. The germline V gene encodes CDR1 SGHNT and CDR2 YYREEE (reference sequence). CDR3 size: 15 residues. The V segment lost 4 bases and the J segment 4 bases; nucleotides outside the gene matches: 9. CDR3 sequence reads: CASSGRDRSSYGYTF. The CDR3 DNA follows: TGTGCCAGCAGCGGCCGGGACAGGTCTAGCTATGGCTACACCTTC.

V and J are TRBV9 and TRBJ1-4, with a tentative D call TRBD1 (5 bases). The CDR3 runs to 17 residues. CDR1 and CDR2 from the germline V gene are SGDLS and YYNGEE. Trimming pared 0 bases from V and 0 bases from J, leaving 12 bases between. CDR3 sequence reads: CASSVAPTAATNEKLFF. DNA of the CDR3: TGTGCCAGCAGCGTAGCCCCGACAGCCGCAACTAATGAAAAACTGTTTTTT. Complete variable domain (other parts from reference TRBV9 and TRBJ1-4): DSGVTQTPKHLITATGQRVTLRCSPRSGDLSVYWYQQSLDQGLQFLIQYYNGEERAKGNILERFSAQQFPDLHSELNLSSLELGDSALYFCASSVAPTAATNEKLFFGSGTQLSVL.

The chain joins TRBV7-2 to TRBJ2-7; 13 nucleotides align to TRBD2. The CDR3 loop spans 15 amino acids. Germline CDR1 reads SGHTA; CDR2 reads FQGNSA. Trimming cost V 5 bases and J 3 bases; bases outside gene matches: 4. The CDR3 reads CASSRTSGGSYEQYF. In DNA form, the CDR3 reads TGTGCCAGCAGCCGGACTAGCGGGGGAAGCTACGAGCAGTACTTC.

The CDR3 DNA is TGTGCCAGCAGTTTATATGGGAGCGGGGGGGCCCGGAATGAGCAGTTCTTC. This codes for CASSLYGSGGARNEQFF. The chain is built from TRBV28 and TRBJ2-1, with 10 nucleotides matching TRBD2. The germline V gene encodes CDR1 MDHEN and CDR2 SYDVKM. V was pared by 1 base and J by 7 bases, with 10 bases of the junction left unmatched. This CDR3 contains 17 residues.

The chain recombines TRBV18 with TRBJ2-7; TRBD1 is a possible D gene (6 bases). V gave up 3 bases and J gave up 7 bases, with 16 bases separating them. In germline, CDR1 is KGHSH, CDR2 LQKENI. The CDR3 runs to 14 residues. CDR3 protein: CASSPRQEIGEQYV. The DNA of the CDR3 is TGTGCCAGCTCACCCCGACAGGAGATAGGTGAGCAGTACGTC.

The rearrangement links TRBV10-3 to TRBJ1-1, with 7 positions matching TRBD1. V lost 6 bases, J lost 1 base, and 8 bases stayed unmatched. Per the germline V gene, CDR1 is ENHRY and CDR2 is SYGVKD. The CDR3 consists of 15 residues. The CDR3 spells CAIRPPGQKNTEAFF. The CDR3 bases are TGTGCCATCAGACCGCCGGGACAGAAGAACACTGAAGCTTTCTTT.

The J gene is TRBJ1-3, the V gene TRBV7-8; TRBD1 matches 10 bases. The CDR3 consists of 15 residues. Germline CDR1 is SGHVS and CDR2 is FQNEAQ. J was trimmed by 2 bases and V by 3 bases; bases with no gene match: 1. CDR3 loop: CASSFDRGPGNTIYF. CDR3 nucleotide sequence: TGTGCCAGCAGCTTCGACAGGGGGCCTGGAAACACCATATATTTT.

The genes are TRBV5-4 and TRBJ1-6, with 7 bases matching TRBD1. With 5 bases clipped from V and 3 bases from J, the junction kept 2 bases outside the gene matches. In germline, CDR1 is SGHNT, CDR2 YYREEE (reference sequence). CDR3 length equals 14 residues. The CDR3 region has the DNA TGTGCCAGCAGTTGGGACAGCTATAATTCACCCCTCCACTTT. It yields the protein CASSWDSYNSPLHF.